This T cell receptor beta chain was sequenced in a study of blood T cell repertoires in COVID-19. Germline-derived CDR1 and CDR2 are SNHLY and FYNNEI. The V gene end was trimmed by 7 bases and the J gene end by 7 bases; junction bases not matched to a gene: 5. The CDR3 runs 13 residues. Methods used by the authors: Scientists estimated how many nucleated cells there were by amplifying reference gene primers. The table came from immunoSEQ multiplex PCR; TCRdb's copy has only in-frame clones and leaves some out. The D gene and trimming were derived from the DNA, and the V and J assignments and clone size from that table. The repertoire has over 20,000 clones, 80% to 90% of them found once; the top ten carry 6.5% to 8%.

The sequence was collected from a human donor in a cohort sampled during active COVID-19. Sequencing input: peripheral blood. The rearrangement uses TRBV2 and TRBJ1-4; 8 nucleotides match TRBD1. CDR3 nucleotide sequence: TGTGCCAGCAACTCGGACAGGGCTGAAAAACTGTTTTTT. Amino acid sequence: CASNSDRAEKLFF.